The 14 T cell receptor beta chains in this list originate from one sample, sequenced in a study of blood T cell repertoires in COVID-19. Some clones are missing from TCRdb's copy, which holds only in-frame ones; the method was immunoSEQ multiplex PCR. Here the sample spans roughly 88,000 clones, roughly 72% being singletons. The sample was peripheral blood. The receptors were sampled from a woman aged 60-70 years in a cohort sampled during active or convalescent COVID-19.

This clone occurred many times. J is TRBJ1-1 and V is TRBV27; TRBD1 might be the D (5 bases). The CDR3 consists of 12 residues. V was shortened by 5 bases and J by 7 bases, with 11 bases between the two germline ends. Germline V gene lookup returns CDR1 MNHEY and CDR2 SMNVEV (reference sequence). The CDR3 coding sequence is TGTGCCAGCAGTCTTTCGGGGGGTGAAGCTTTCTTT. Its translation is CASSLSGGEAFF.

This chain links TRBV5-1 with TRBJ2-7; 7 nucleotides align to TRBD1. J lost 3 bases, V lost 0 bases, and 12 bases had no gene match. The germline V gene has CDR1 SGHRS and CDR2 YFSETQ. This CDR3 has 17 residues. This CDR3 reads CASSLAPPGTVLYEQYF. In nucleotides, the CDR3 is TGCGCCAGCAGCTTGGCCCCACCCGGGACAGTCCTCTACGAGCAGTACTTC.

CDR3 in DNA: TGTGCCAGCAGTTCTAGGGTAGGGGACAATGAGCAGTTCTTC. Translation gives CASSSRVGDNEQFF. The chain is built from TRBV11-2 and TRBJ2-1, with D possibly being TRBD1 (5 bases). The V gene lost 6 bases and the J gene lost 5 bases, with 14 bases spanning the gap. The germline CDR1 and CDR2 sequences are SGHAT and FQNNGV. The CDR3 is 14 residues long.

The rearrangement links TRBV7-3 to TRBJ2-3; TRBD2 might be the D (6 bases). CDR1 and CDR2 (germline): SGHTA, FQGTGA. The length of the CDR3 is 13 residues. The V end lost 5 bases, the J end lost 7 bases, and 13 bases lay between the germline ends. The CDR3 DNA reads TGTGCCAGCAGCCCCCAGGGACTTTATACGCAGTATTTT. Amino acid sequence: CASSPQGLYTQYF.

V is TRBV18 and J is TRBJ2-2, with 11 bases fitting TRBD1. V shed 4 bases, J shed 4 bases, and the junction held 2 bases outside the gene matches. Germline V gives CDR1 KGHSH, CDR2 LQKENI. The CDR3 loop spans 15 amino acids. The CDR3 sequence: CASSLDRGPTGELFF. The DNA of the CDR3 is TGTGCCAGCTCACTGGACAGGGGGCCCACCGGGGAGCTGTTTTTT.

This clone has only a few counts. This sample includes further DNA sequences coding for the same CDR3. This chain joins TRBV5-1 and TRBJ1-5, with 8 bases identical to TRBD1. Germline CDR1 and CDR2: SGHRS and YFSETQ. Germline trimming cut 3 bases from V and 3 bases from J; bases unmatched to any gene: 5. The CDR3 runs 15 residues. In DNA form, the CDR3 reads TGCGCCAGCAGCTCGACAGGGGACAACAATCAGCCCCAGCATTTT. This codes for CASSSTGDNNQPQHF. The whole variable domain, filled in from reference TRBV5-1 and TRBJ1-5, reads KAGVTQTPRYLIKTRGQQVTLSCSPISGHRSVSWYQQTPGQGLQFLFEYFSETQRNKGNFPGRFSGRQFSNSRSEMNVSTLELGDSALYLCASSSTGDNNQPQHFGDGTRLSIL.

CDR3 coding DNA: TGTGCCAGCAGCCCTACGACAGGGAACTATAATTCACCCCTCCACTTT. This gives the protein CASSPTTGNYNSPLHF. The chain has TRBV6-2 or TRBV6-3 and TRBJ1-6, with TRBD1 identical over 7 bases. CDR1 and CDR2 (germline): MNHEY, SVGEGT. Trimming removed 6 bases from V and 3 bases from J; junction bases left unmatched: 8. This CDR3 region has 16 residues.

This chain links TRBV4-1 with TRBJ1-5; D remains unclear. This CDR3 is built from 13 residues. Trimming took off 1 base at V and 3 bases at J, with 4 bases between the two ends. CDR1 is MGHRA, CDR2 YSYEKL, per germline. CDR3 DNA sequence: TGCGCCAGCAGCCAAGTAGACAATCAGCCCCAGCATTTT. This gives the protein CASSQVDNQPQHF.

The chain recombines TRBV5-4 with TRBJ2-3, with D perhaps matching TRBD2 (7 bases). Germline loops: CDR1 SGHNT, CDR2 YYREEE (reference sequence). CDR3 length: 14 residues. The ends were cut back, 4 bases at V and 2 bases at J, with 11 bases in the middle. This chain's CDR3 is CASSMGGPTDTQYF. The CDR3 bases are TGTGCCAGCAGCATGGGGGGGCCCACAGATACGCAGTATTTT.

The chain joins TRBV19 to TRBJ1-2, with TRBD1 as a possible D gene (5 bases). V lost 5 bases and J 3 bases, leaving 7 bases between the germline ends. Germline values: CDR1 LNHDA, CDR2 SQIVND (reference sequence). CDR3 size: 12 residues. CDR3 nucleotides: TGTGCCAGTAGTGGAGGGGACTATGGCTACACCTTC. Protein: CASSGGDYGYTF.

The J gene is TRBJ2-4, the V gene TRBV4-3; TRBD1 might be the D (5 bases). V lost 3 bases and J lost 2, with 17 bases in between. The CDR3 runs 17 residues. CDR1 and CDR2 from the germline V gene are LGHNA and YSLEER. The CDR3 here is CASSQYVGRDSKNIQYF. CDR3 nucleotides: TGCGCCAGCAGCCAGTATGTCGGCAGGGATTCCAAAAACATTCAGTACTTC.

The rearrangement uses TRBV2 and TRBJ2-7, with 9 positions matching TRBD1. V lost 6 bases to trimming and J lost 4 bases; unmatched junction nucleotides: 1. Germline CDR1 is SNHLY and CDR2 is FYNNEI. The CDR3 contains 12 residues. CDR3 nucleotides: TGTGCCAGCAGCGGGACAGGGTACGAGCAGTACTTC. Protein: CASSGTGYEQYF.

The CDR3 coding sequence is TGTGCCAGCAGCTTAGAGTCAGTTGGCCAAGAGACCCAGTACTTC. As protein: CASSLESVGQETQYF. This chain uses TRBV7-2 with TRBJ2-5, with D hard to call. This CDR3 is built from 15 residues. V was clipped by 1 base and J by 1 base, with 10 bases between them. Germline CDR1 SGHTA, CDR2 FQGNSA.

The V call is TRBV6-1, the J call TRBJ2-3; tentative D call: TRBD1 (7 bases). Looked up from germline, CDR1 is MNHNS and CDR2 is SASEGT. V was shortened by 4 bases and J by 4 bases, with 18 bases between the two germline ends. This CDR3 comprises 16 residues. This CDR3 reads CASSADRAGYADTQYF. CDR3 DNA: TGTGCCAGCAGTGCCGACAGGGCGGGGTATGCAGATACGCAGTATTTT.